This entry describes one T cell receptor beta chain. Its specificity is not known. This entry is derived from a study of CD8+ T cells in alopecia areata. Isolation of CD4+ and CD8+ T cells from PBMCs was achieved by sorting. Findings and limits, study-wide: Besides other cells, scalp samples also yield sequences of resident alphabeta T cells from normal skin. Patients shared TCRs less clearly than mice did, possibly owing to HLA. Higher clonality was seen in lesional scalp than in normal scalp, especially in alopecia totalis/universalis.

From germline, CDR1 is SGDLS and CDR2 YYNGEE. CDR3 size: 13 residues. V was shortened by 3 bases and J by 2 bases, with 7 bases between the two germline ends. TCR sequencing used cDNA made by reverse transcription of extracted RNA. Profiling relied on immunoSEQ multiplex PCR, and the TCRdb table lists in-frame clones only, not all of them. The data contain 90,000 to 130,000 clones, around 59% of them singletons. V usage is TRBV9 and J usage is TRBJ2-3; unclear D gene. The sample taken for sequencing was CD8+ T cells sorted from blood. This receptor was taken from a human donor in good health. The CDR3 sequence: CASSGTLTDTQYF. CDR3 coding DNA: TGTGCCAGCAGCGGGACCCTCACAGATACGCAGTATTTT.